The rows below give T cell receptor beta chains drawn from one sample of a study of patients and donors after allogeneic stem cell transplantation. A single record per CDR3 protein comes from TCRdb applying MiXCR to the RT-PCR reads. The sample lists 150,000 to 200,000 distinct CDR3 sequences; about 29% were seen once. Sequencing was performed on blood, either unsorted or a sorted T cell fraction (not recorded which). The receptors here all came from a human donor who was either an allogeneic HSCT recipient or a stem cell or donor lymphocyte infusion donor (not recorded which). It is not recorded whose cells these are; they may come from a transplant donor. Both conserved end residues are part of each CDR3. A D gene is named only where the DNA matches it firmly. The size of a clone is reported for some rows only, either as once, few or many, or as a class for expanded clones.

cdr3_nt,cdr3_aa,v_call,clone_size,d_call,cdr3_length,j_call
TGTGCCTGGAGTGGGACAGGGGGTTTTCAGCCCCAGCATTTT,CAWSGTGGFQPQHF,TRBV30,many,TRBD1,14,TRBJ1-5
TGTGCCAGCAGCCGTTACCCCCTGGAGCAGTTCTTC,CASSRYPLEQFF,TRBV14,few,.,12,TRBJ2-1
TGTGCCAGCAGCCCATACTACCCCGGGACAGCCAATCCTGGGATTTATGGCTACACCTTC,CASSPYYPGTANPGIYGYTF,TRBV3-1,.,TRBD1,20,TRBJ1-2
TGTGCCAGCAGCTCTTGGATGGAGTCTGAAGCTTTCTTT,CASSSWMESEAFF,TRBV7-8,few,.,13,TRBJ1-1
TGTGCCAGCAGCTACCAGGGGGCTATTATCCAAGAGACCCAGTACTTC,CASSYQGAIIQETQYF,TRBV7-6,.,TRBD1,16,TRBJ2-5
TGTGCCAGCAGCTTGGTGTCTAGCATCCCGGATACCTACGAGCAGTACTTC,CASSLVSSIPDTYEQYF,TRBV5-5,once,.,17,TRBJ2-7
TGTGCCAGCAGCTTGGAATTGGGCCACGAGCAGTACTTC,CASSLELGHEQYF,TRBV5-6,few,.,13,TRBJ2-7
TGTGCCAGCAGCTCCTTTCTGGCTAGCGGGAGACCGACCCAAGAGACCCAGTACTTC,CASSSFLASGRPTQETQYF,TRBV7-9,.,TRBD2,19,TRBJ2-5
TGTGCCATCAGTGAAACCGGGACAGGGCGTACTGAAGCTTTCTTT,CAISETGTGRTEAFF,TRBV10-3,few,TRBD1,15,TRBJ1-1
TGTGCCAGCAGCTCGATCACAGGGAACTATGGCTACACCTTC,CASSSITGNYGYTF,TRBV7-2,few,.,14,TRBJ1-2
TGTGCCATCATGACTAGCGGCCTCCAAGAGACCCAGTACTTC,CAIMTSGLQETQYF,TRBV10-3,few,TRBD2,14,TRBJ2-5
TGCGCCAGCAGCCAATACGCAGGGAGTAGGGAGCAGTACTTC,CASSQYAGSREQYF,TRBV4-3,many,.,14,TRBJ2-7
TGTGCCAGCAGCGTAGGCGGCCACACAGATACGCAGTATTTT,CASSVGGHTDTQYF,TRBV7-6,.,.,14,TRBJ2-3
TGCAGTGCTAGCGGACAGCCTAGCTTCAATTCACCCCTCCACTTT,CSASGQPSFNSPLHF,TRBV20-1,many,.,15,TRBJ1-6
TGTGCCAGCAGCCGACAGGGCCAAGAGACCCAGTACTTC,CASSRQGQETQYF,TRBV7-9,few,TRBD1,13,TRBJ2-5
TGTGCCAGTAGTCACAGGGGGCTTACTGAAGCTTTCTTT,CASSHRGLTEAFF,TRBV19,.,TRBD1,13,TRBJ1-1
TGCAGTGCCGGGGATGGTGGCAGGGTCTCCTACGAGCAGTACTTC,CSAGDGGRVSYEQYF,TRBV20-1,.,.,15,TRBJ2-7
TGTGCCAGCAGTCGCCTCGGAGGACCTATGGGAGCTTTCTTT,CASSRLGGPMGAFF,TRBV6-5,.,.,14,TRBJ1-1
TGTGCCAGCAGCTTAATTCCCGGATGGTACGAGCAGTACTTC,CASSLIPGWYEQYF,TRBV7-9,.,.,14,TRBJ2-7
TGTGCCAGCTCACCACCGGTCAGTTCTTATGGCTACACCTTC,CASSPPVSSYGYTF,TRBV18,few,.,14,TRBJ1-2
TGTGCCAGCATTGACGGATCTTACTACCCTATGAACGAGCAGTACTTC,CASIDGSYYPMNEQYF,TRBV28,.,.,16,TRBJ2-7
TGTGCCAGCAGTTTTTGGGCAACGACGGATTCACCCCTCCACTTT,CASSFWATTDSPLHF,TRBV12-3/TRBV12-4,many,.,15,TRBJ1-6
TGCGCCAGCAACCACAGGGGCGATAATTCACCCCTCCACTTT,CASNHRGDNSPLHF,TRBV5-1,many,TRBD1,14,TRBJ1-6
TGTGCCACCAGCAGGGACCCCGTGCAGCCCCAGCATTTT,CATSRDPVQPQHF,TRBV15,many,.,13,TRBJ1-5
TGCGCCAGCAGCCAAGAGCTAGCGGGAGGGCCCACAGATACGCAGTATTTT,CASSQELAGGPTDTQYF,TRBV4-3,.,TRBD2,17,TRBJ2-3
TGCGCCAAGCACCCCGGGACATGGGATGAAAAACTGTTTTTT,CAKHPGTWDEKLFF,TRBV4-3,many,.,14,TRBJ1-4
TGTGCCAGCAGCCGGACTAGCGGGAGCGGGGAGCTGTTTTTT,CASSRTSGSGELFF,TRBV7-2,.,TRBD2,14,TRBJ2-2
TGCAGTGCCGCGGGGGGCTACGAGCAGTACTTC,CSAAGGYEQYF,TRBV20-1,.,TRBD2,11,TRBJ2-7
TGTGCCAGCAGTTTACAAACAGGGGCCACCGGGGAGCTGTTTTTT,CASSLQTGATGELFF,TRBV12-3/TRBV12-4,.,TRBD1,15,TRBJ2-2
TGTGCCAGCAGCTTTGAGACAGGGGCGACTGAAGCTTTCTTT,CASSFETGATEAFF,TRBV7-9,.,TRBD1,14,TRBJ1-1
TGCGCCAGCAGCCCTGGCGGGTGGGAGACAGATACGCAGTATTTT,CASSPGGWETDTQYF,TRBV5-1,few,.,15,TRBJ2-3
TGTGCCAGCAGTTTACGTGGGTGGGTCGGAGACATTCAGTACTTC,CASSLRGWVGDIQYF,TRBV12-3/TRBV12-4,few,.,15,TRBJ2-4
TGTGCCAGCAGCTCCGCGGGAGTGACCGAAAGGGGGAATTCACCCCTCCACTTT,CASSSAGVTERGNSPLHF,TRBV7-9,.,.,18,TRBJ1-6
TGTGCCAGCAGGGCTGCAGGGGGCGGAAACTCTCGGTCTGAAAAACTGTTTTTT,CASRAAGGGNSRSEKLFF,TRBV12-3/TRBV12-4,few,TRBD1,18,TRBJ1-4
TGTGCCAGCAGCTTAAATGGACTAGCGGGAGGCCTCTCGTTCTTC,CASSLNGLAGGLSFF,TRBV7-3,.,TRBD2,15,TRBJ2-1
TGTGCCAGCAGTATAGGACAAAATGAGCAGTTCTTC,CASSIGQNEQFF,TRBV12-3/TRBV12-4,.,.,12,TRBJ2-1
TGTGCCAGCAGCTTAGACGGCTCCTACAATGAGCAGTTCTTC,CASSLDGSYNEQFF,TRBV7-8,.,.,14,TRBJ2-1
TGTGCCAGCAGCTTCGGACTCACAGTCGGGCAGCTGTTTTTT,CASSFGLTVGQLFF,TRBV7-8,.,.,14,TRBJ2-2
TGCGCCAGCAGCCAAGATGTATCCCCTCTAGCGGGCACAGATACGCAGTATTTT,CASSQDVSPLAGTDTQYF,TRBV4-3,.,TRBD2,18,TRBJ2-3
TGTGCCAGTAGGGCGGGAGGGCGCAATGAGCAGTTCTTC,CASRAGGRNEQFF,TRBV19,.,TRBD2,13,TRBJ2-1
TGTGCCAGCAGCTTGGGCGGATCCTATGGCTACACCTTC,CASSLGGSYGYTF,TRBV7-2,few,.,13,TRBJ1-2